The 10 T cell receptor beta chains listed next were all sequenced from one sample in a study of cytomegalovirus exposure and HLA in healthy donors. Amplification used 60 Vbeta primers and 13 Jbeta primers. TCRdb keeps only in-frame clones here, not all; method: immunoSEQ multiplex PCR. In the table there are approximately 95,000 clones, less than 80% of which are singletons. The sequencing input was PBMCs. The source of these receptors is a middle-aged woman in good health and CMV-seropositive.

This clone was seen a few times. The chain couples TRBV23-1 to TRBJ2-1; 8 nucleotides match TRBD2. TRBV23-1 is classed as an ORF, of uncertain function. The CDR3 loop spans 15 amino acids. Trimming removed 4 bases from V and 0 bases from J; junction bases left unmatched: 2. Written as DNA, the CDR3 is TGCGCCAGCAGTCGCAGCGGGAGCTCCTACAATGAGCAGTTCTTC. Its translation: CASSRSGSSYNEQFF.

The chain combines TRBV19 with TRBJ2-3; 9 bases line up with TRBD1. Germline loops: CDR1 LNHDA, CDR2 SQIVND (reference sequence). The CDR3 is made up of 15 amino acids. V lost 7 bases, J lost 0 bases, and 5 bases stayed unmatched. CDR3 nucleotides: TGTGCCAGTATCCAGGACAGGGGTAGCACAGATACGCAGTATTTT. Residues: CASIQDRGSTDTQYF.

This clone was observed a handful of times. The chain links TRBV29-1 to TRBJ2-3; TRBD1 matches at 9 bases. The CDR3 spans 14 residues. V shed 5 bases, J shed 3 bases, and the junction held 6 bases outside the gene matches. The V gene's germline CDR1 is SQVTM and CDR2 ANQGSEA. CDR3 loop: CSVTRTGVTDTQYF. CDR3 DNA sequence: TGCAGCGTTACCCGGACAGGGGTGACAGATACGCAGTATTTT.

Remarks on this clone: The junction differs from germline at one of its ends, possibly a read error. The gene calls are TRBV2 and TRBJ2-7; D possibly corresponds to TRBD1 (5 bases). The CDR3 length is 11 residues. Germline V lookup: CDR1 SNHLY, CDR2 FYNNEI. CDR3 nucleotides: TGTGCGAGCACAGGCTCCTACGAGCAGTACTTC. Its protein is CASTGSYEQYF.

V usage is TRBV28 and J usage is TRBJ2-3; a possible D gene is TRBD2 (6 bases). Germline CDR1 and CDR2: MDHEN and SYDVKM. The CDR3 consists of 14 residues. V lost 2 bases and J 4 bases, leaving 10 bases between the germline ends. CDR3: CASSLAGSPDTQYF. The CDR3, as DNA: TGTGCCAGCAGTTTAGCGGGAAGCCCAGATACGCAGTATTTT.

The chain links TRBV18 to TRBJ1-3, with D possibly TRBD1 on 6 matching bases. The CDR3 is made up of 14 amino acids. Germline V gene data show CDR1 as KGHSH and CDR2 as LQKENI. Deletions cut 4 bases from V and 0 bases from J, with 7 bases between. CDR3 region: CASSRTDSGNTIYF. Written as DNA, the CDR3 is TGTGCCAGCTCACGGACAGACTCTGGAAACACCATATATTTT.

This clone has just one count. The chain carries TRBV18 and TRBJ1-2; the match to TRBD1 covers 7 bases. Germline CDR1 is KGHSH and CDR2 is LQKENI. The CDR3 sequence is 15 residues long. V lost 0 bases, J lost 5 bases, and 6 bases stayed unmatched. CDR3 sequence (DNA): TGTGCCAGCTCACCACCCATAGGACAGGCTTATGGCTACACCTTC. It yields the protein CASSPPIGQAYGYTF.

The table lists this clone with a count of one. The V and J genes are TRBV6-5 and TRBJ2-2, with unresolved D. This CDR3 has 13 residues. Trimming removed 0 bases at V and 6 bases at J, with 5 bases between. Germline V lookup: CDR1 MNHEY, CDR2 SVGAGI. The CDR3 loop reads CASSYSSSGELFF. For the CDR3, the DNA is TGTGCCAGCAGTTACTCTAGTTCCGGGGAGCTGTTTTTT.

The rearrangement uses TRBV5-1 and TRBJ2-5; the match to TRBD2 covers 12 bases. Germline V gene sequence: CDR1 SGHRS, CDR2 YFSETQ. Losses at the gene ends were 4 bases for V and 1 base for J; bases not matched to a gene: 5. The CDR3 covers 16 residues. The DNA of the CDR3 is TGCGCCAGCAGCCTCGGACTAGCGGGGCTCCAAGAGACCCAGTACTTC. It translates to CASSLGLAGLQETQYF.

A remark on this clone: A junction end diverges from the germline sequence, so it may reflect a read error. V and J are TRBV7-9 and TRBJ2-1, with a possible D match to TRBD2 (5 bases). In germline, CDR1 is SEHNR, CDR2 FQNEAQ (reference sequence). CDR3 length: 16 residues. CDR3 sequence (DNA): TGTTCCAGCAGCTTACGGACGGGGAGTACCCACAATGAGCAGTTCTTC. Encoded protein: CSSSLRTGSTHNEQFF.